Ten or more counts support the clone carrying this T cell receptor beta chain. The antigen is unknown. This sample was taken from a study of CD8+CD57+ T cells in acquired aplastic anemia. The wider study: Sorted CD4+ plus CD8+ cells gave DNA averaging roughly 3.2 ug. Whole-study findings and limits: Patients and controls were found to share about 31 CD8+ CDR3 sequences.

TCR beta VDJ combinations and CDR3 sequences were profiled from genomic DNA. TCRdb called the reads again in MiXCR, with one record for every CDR3 protein. The sample carries some 160,000 distinct CDR3 sequences, less than 50% recorded once. Whoever was chosen for sequencing had shown CD8+CD57+ cell expansion by flow cytometry. Each patient had severe acquired aplastic anemia. The CDR3 is 14 amino acids. CDR1 is SGHVS, CDR2 FNYEAQ, per germline. Trimming cost V 5 bases and J 6 bases; bases outside gene matches: 8. This receptor was identified in a human donor with aplastic anemia. The V and J genes are TRBV7-6 and TRBJ2-3; 7 bases map to TRBD2. Specimen: sorted CD4+, CD8+, or CD8+CD57+ T cells (not recorded which) from PBMCs. This CDR3 reads CASSASSGWDTQYF. CDR3 DNA: TGTGCCAGCAGCGCCTCTAGCGGATGGGATACGCAGTATTTT. The full variable domain, with the rest looked up from reference TRBV7-6 and TRBJ2-3, is GAGVSQSPRYKVTKRGQDVALRCDPISGHVSLYWYRQALGQGPEFLTYFNYEAQQDKSGLPNDRFSAERPEGSISTLTIQRTEQRDSAMYRCASSASSGWDTQYFGPGTRLTVL.